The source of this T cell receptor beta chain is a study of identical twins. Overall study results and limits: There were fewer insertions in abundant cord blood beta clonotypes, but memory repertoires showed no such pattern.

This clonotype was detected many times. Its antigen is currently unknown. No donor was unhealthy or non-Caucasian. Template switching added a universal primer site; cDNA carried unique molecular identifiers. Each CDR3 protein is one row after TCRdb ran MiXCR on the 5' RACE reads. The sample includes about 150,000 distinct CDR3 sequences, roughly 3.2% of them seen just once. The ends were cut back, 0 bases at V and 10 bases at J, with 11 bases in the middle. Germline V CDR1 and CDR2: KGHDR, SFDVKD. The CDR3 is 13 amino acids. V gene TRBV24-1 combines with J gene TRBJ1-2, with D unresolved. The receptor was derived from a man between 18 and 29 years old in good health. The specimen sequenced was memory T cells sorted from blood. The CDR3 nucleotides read TGTGCCACCAGTGATTTGTCGTCCGAAGCCTACACCTTC. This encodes CATSDLSSEAYTF.